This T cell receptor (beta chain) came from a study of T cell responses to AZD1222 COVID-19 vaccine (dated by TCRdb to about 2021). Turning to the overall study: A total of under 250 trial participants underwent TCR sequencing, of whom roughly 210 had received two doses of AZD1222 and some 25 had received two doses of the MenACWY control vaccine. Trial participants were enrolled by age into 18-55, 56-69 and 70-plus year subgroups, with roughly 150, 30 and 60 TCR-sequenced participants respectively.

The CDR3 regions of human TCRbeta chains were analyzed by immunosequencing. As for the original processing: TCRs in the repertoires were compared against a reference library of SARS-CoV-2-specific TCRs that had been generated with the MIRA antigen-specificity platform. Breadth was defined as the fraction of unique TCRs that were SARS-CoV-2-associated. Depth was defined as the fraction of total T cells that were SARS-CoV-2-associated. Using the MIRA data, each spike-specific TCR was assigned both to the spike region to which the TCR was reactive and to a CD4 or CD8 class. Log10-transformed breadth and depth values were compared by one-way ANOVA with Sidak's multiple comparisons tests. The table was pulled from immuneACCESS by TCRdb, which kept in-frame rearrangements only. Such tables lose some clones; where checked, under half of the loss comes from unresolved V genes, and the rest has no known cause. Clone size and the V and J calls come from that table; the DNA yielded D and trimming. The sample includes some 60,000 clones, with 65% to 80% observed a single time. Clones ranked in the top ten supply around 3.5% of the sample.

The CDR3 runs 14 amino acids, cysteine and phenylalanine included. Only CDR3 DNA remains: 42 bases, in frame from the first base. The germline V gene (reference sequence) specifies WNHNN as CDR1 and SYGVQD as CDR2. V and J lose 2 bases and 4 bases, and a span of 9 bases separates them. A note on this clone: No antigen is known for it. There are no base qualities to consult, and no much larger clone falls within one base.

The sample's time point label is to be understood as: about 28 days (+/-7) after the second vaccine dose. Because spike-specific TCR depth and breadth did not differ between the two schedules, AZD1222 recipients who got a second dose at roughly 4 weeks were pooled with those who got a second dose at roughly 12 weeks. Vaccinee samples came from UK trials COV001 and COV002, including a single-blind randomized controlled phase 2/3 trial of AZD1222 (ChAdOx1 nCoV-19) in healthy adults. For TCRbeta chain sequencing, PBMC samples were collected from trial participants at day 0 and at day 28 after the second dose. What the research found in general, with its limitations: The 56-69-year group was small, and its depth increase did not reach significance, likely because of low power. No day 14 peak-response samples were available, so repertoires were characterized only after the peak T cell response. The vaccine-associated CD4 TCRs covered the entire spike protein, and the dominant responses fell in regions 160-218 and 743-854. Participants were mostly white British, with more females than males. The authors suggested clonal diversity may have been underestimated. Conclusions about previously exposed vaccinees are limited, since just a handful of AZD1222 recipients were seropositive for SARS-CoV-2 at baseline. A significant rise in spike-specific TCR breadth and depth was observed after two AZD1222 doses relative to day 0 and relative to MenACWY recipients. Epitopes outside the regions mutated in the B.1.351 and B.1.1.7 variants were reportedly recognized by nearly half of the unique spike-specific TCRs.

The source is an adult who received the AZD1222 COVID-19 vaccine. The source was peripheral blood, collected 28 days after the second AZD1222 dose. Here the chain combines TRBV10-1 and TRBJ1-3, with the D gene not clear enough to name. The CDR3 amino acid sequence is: CASSEKSEGNTIYF. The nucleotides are TGCGCCAGCAGTGAGAAGTCCGAGGGAAACACCATATATTTT.